This T cell receptor (beta chain) was recovered during a study of cytomegalovirus exposure and HLA in healthy donors (dated by TCRdb to about 2017). Context from the whole study: According to an earlier analysis of 587 of the donors, 200 million or so T cells yielded over 90 million unique TCR beta sequences and around 280 Gb of sequence data. An earlier analysis of around 580 of the donors used high-throughput TCR beta sequencing to judge whether each TCR beta V gene segment behaved as functional or pseudogenic. To study patterns of TCR occurrence, a later analysis re-analyzed previously published TCR beta repertoires from hundreds of donors and added high-resolution HLA genotyping. Rather than drawing on any new phenotypic data, the later analysis identified candidate immune exposures from TCR beta sequences and the way those sequences occurred across donors. Typing coverage varied by locus: 629-630 donors for A, B, C, DRB1 and DQB1; roughly 560 for DQA1; 606 for DPA1; roughly 450 for DPB1. On average, roughly 240,000 unique TCR beta nucleotide sequences were sequenced per donor among more than 350 genotyped donors of the cohort, with roughly 20% of those sequences being non-productive. Donor age, sex, ethnicity and CMV serostatus were collected together with the repertoire data. All discovery cohort repertoires had been generated using a single sequencing platform. The genetic ancestry cluster associated with self-reported Caucasian donors included over 80% of the 398 genotyped donors. Besides the first cohort of 666 subjects, a separate validation cohort made up of roughly 120 different subjects was used. To predict cytomegalovirus infection status, the study combined high-throughput TCR immunosequencing, statistical association of individual TCRs with disease status, and machine learning. The study aimed to test whether cataloging public T cell receptors could reveal signatures of past pathogen exposure. A later genetic analysis used genome-wide SNP genotypes for about 65% of the 666 donors, treating that subset as a discovery cohort. Roughly five DR-DQ haplotypes were handled as single units for association and clustering, since linkage in the cohort was strong. Around 320 gigabases of sequencing data and around 87 million unique TCR sequences were included in an early release covering around 650 HLA-typed donors. The study used immunosequencing to profile the T cell repertoires of 600 to 850 subjects and linked those repertoires to cytomegalovirus serostatus. Both class I and class II loci were covered by HLA typing, at four-digit resolution. Summary of the overall study and its limitations: The classifier was reported to diagnose cytomegalovirus status with high specificity and sensitivity in both the original cohort and the validation cohort. Correlated functional status among segregating V segments might reflect linkage disequilibrium, but an unknown experimental factor could not be ruled out. In vitro tests confirmed that three of the cytomegalovirus-associated TCR beta chains recognize cytomegalovirus antigens. According to a later analysis, most CMV-associated TCR beta chains appeared to be HLA-restricted, and the HLA associations seemed to be driven largely by CMV exposure. When HLA alleles, especially DR and DQ, strongly co-occurred, TCR associations were difficult to assign to individual alleles. In a later analysis, the rate of TCR association differed among HLA loci, with DRB1 alleles having the most associated TCRs and HLA-C alleles having the fewest. According to the authors, the approach could potentially be generalized to other disease states and immunological phenotypes. V-gene and J-gene trimming of TCR beta chains was associated with a missense DCLRE1C variant in a later genetic analysis, and the association was replicated in an independent cohort. In this cohort, only TCR beta chains were sequenced, and detectable features were limited by the absence of alpha or paired-chain data. Because HLA typing was unavailable for some donors at each locus, only the typed subset was used in association tests. A further reported finding was that TCR beta sequences accurately predicted the HLA-A and HLA-B alleles for most subjects in the first cohort. In a later analysis, several top co-occurrence clusters were reported to appear linked to parvovirus B19, influenza, CMV and Epstein-Barr virus. Immune exposure information for the cohort was limited to CMV serostatus. Broadly in line with IMGT annotations, most TCR beta V segments showed up in productive rearrangements about 87% or about 30% of the time in an earlier analysis of some 590 of the donors. In a later analysis, HLA-associated TCR beta chains were found to be more clonally expanded and to have lower generation probabilities than equally common non-associated chains. Compared with the approximately 720-donor mean, donors in an Asian-associated ancestry cluster had fewer N-insertions in productive TCRs, according to a later genetic analysis. Presence/absence analyses assumed roughly uniform sequencing depth across donors, an assumption that may not hold. Some IMGT-functional V segments, including TRBV6-2 and TRBV6-3, could not be distinguished by the 87-base-pair reads and were therefore excluded. Because counts were too low, some 17 rarely observed V segments, including chromosome 9 orphons, were excluded from the earlier analysis of around 640 of the donors. While some public TCRs were present in many individuals, most TCR sequences turned up only very rarely across donors. A cluster of highly shared sequence variants was judged likely to be a technical artifact of the sequencing pipeline. In the study, some 160 TCR beta chains were listed as associated with cytomegalovirus. In a later analysis, some 18,000 TCR beta sequences were associated with specific HLA alleles at a false discovery rate of 0.05.

In total, approximately 690 healthy bone marrow donors made up the cohort. All cohort members were sampled while nominally healthy, although unrecorded immune exposures were likely present. The donor was CMV seronegative and was included in the group of a few hundred seronegative cohort members. Every donor gave a peripheral blood sample, and the peripheral blood mononuclear cells from that sample were used for TCR beta sequencing. The Qiagen DNeasy Blood Extraction Kit was used to extract genomic DNA from the blood cell samples. Worth noting for this clone: The antigen it recognizes is unknown.

The method was the immunoSEQ multiplex PCR assay. For the multiplex PCR, a mixture combining 60 forward primers for TCR Vbeta segments and 13 reverse primers for TCR Jbeta segments was used. The CDR3 region of rearranged TCR beta genes was amplified from genomic DNA by a multiplex PCR assay. The Illumina HiSeq System was used to sequence the amplified TCR beta libraries as 87-base-pair reads. In the paper's pipeline: A later analysis tallied roughly 78 million unique TCR beta chains across the 550 to 850 repertoires, and approximately 11 million of those chains were shared by two or more donors. Raw reads were error-corrected and collapsed into unique sequences with a nearest-neighbor algorithm that merged closely related sequences to remove PCR and sequencing errors. Alignment of CDR3 sequences to IMGT reference sequences was used to assign V, D and J gene segments. For a sequence to be retained, a match of at least six nucleotides was required to both a V gene segment and a J gene segment. Rearrangements were classified as productive when the CDR3 lacked stop codons and remained in frame with V and J, and all other rearrangements were classified as non-productive. Following IMGT convention, CDR3 was defined as the stretch from the second conserved V-encoded cysteine to the conserved J-encoded phenylalanine. In an earlier analysis of around 570 of the donors, sequences lacking an unambiguous match to a single V gene segment were excluded. An earlier analysis of a few hundred of the donors classified V segments as functional when productive rearrangements were above 56.7% and as segregating when the standard deviation between donors was above 5%. To diagnose cytomegalovirus status from the catalog of TCR beta chain sequences, a statistical classification framework was built. In a later analysis, V and J genes were assigned by comparing TCR nucleotide sequences against IMGT/GENE-DB human TR gene sequences. In a later analysis, CDR3 sequences and most-parsimonious VDJ recombination scenarios were assigned using the TCRdist pipeline. In a later analysis, every TCR beta chain was defined by the combination of its CDR3 amino acid sequence and its V-gene family, and reads without a unique V-gene family were dropped. To address suspected cross-contamination and a sequencing artifact, a later analysis removed a few hundred highly shared, low-generation-probability nucleotide sequences. A later analysis calculated a clonal expansion index for each public chain from normalized within-repertoire ranks of inferred template counts. In a later analysis, generation probabilities were computed with a VDJ recombination model fitted to out-of-frame rearrangements, and the resulting probabilities were checked against IGoR. In a later analysis, hypergeometric tests were used to score TCR-TCR, TCR-HLA and TCR-CMV co-occurrence, with a repertoire-size bias correction applied to TCR pairs. False discovery rates were estimated in a later analysis by permuting HLA or CMV assignments 20 times. A later analysis grouped co-occurring TCRs with DBSCAN, adding TCRdist sequence similarity when clustering within HLA-allele-positive subsets. Co-occurrence clustering excluded repertoires with fewer than 30,000 or more than 120,000 public chains, plus five with anomalous nucleotide sharing. Not all clones reach the TCRdb copy of this immuneACCESS table, which keeps in-frame sequences only. Checked studies attribute under half of the gap to unresolved V genes and leave the rest unexplained. Clone size and V and J calls were adopted from that table, with D and trimming inferred from the DNA. This sample's table carries 150,000 to 200,000 clones. About 1.2% of the sample is in the top ten clones.

Inclusive of the bounding cysteine and phenylalanine, the CDR3 is 14 residues long. The CDR3 DNA has 42 bases and is translated from base 1. CDR1 SEHNR and CDR2 FQNEAQ are derived from the germline V gene (reference sequence). Trimming removed 3 bases from V and 5 bases from J; the gene matches leave 2 bases unexplained. Specimen: PBMCs. The clonotype comes from a woman aged 55-70 years in good health and CMV-seronegative. The sequence joins TRBV7-9 to TRBJ1-5, and TRBD1 aligns with 9 junction nucleotides. Here the CDR3 is given as CASSFWDRDQPQHF. Read as DNA, the sequence is TGTGCCAGCAGCTTTTGGGACAGGGATCAGCCCCAGCATTTT.